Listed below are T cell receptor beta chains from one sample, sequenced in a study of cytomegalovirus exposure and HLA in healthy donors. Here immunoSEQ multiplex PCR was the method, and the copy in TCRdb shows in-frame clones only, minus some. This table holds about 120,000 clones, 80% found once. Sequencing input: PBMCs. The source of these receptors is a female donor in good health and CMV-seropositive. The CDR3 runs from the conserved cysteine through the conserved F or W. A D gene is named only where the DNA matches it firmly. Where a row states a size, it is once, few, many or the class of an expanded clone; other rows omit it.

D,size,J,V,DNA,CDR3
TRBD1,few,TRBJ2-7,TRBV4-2,TGTGCCAGCAGCCTAGCCGGGACAGGGTTCTACGAGCAGTACTTC,CASSLAGTGFYEQYF
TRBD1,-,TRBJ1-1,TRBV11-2,TGTGCCAGCAGCCCTCGGAAGGGGGCAGGTACTGAAGCTTTCTTT,CASSPRKGAGTEAFF
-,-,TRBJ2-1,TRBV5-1,TGCGCCAGCAGCTTGAGACCGGGGGACCCCTACAATGAGCAGTTCTTC,CASSLRPGDPYNEQFF
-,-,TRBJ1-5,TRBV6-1,TGTGCCAGCACGGGGAGTAGGAGCAATCAGCCCCAGCATTTT,CASTGSRSNQPQHF
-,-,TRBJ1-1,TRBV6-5,TGTGCCAGCAGTTTTTGGCAGGGGCTCACTGAAGCTTTCTTT,CASSFWQGLTEAFF
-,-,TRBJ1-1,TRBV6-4,TGTGCCAGCAGTGACTCTCCAAGTTCAGGGACTGAAGCTTTCTTT,CASSDSPSSGTEAFF
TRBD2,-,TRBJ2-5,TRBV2,TGTGCCAGCAGTCAAGCGGGGGCCCCCAAAGAGACCCAGTACTTC,CASSQAGAPKETQYF
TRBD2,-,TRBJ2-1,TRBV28,TGTGCCAGCAGTTTAAGGGCAGCGGGGGGGCGGAATGAGCAGTTCTTC,CASSLRAAGGRNEQFF
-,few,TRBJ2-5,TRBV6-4,TGTGCCAGCAGCGACCCTATCGAGACCCAGTACTTC,CASSDPIETQYF
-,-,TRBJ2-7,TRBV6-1,TGTGCCAGCACCCTCCCGCAGGGGTCGAGAGAGCAGTACTTC,CASTLPQGSREQYF
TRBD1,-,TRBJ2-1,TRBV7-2,TGTGCCAGCAGCCAAGCTGGGACAGGGGCCTACAATGAGCAGTTCTTC,CASSQAGTGAYNEQFF
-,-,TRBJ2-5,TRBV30,TGTGCCTGGACTCACAGCAGGGAGACCCAGTACTTC,CAWTHSRETQYF
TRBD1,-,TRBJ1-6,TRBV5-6,TGTGCCAGCAGCGCCCCGTTAGGGACAGGGCGGAATTCACCCCTCCACTTT,CASSAPLGTGRNSPLHF
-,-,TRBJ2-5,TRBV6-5,TGTGCCAGCAGTTACGGGGCAGGGGCAGAGACCCAGTACTTC,CASSYGAGAETQYF
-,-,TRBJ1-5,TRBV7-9,TGTGCCAGCAGCCTGGGGACACCCGACCAGCCCCAGCATTTT,CASSLGTPDQPQHF